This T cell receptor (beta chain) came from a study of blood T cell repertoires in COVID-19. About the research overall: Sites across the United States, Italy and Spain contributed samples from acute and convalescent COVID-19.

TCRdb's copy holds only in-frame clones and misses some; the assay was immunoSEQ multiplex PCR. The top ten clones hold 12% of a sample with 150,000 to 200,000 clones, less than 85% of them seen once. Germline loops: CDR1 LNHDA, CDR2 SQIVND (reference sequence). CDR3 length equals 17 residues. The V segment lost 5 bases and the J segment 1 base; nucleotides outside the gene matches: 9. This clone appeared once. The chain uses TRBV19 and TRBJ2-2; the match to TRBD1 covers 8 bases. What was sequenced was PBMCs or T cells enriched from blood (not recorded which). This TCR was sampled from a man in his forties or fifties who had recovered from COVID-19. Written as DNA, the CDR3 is TGTGCCAGTAGTGTAACGCCCGGACAGGGGAACACCGGGGAGCTGTTTTTT. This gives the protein CASSVTPGQGNTGELFF.